The present TCR beta chain was sequenced within a study of blood T cell repertoires in COVID-19. Study-wide background: The analysed material was cDNA or gDNA that came from T cells, B-cell-depleted T cells, or PBMCs.

Some clones are missing from TCRdb's copy, which holds only in-frame ones; the method was immunoSEQ multiplex PCR. The repertoire holds around 200,000 clones, over 75% seen once, with roughly 4.2% in the top ten. This CDR3 spans 16 amino acids. Germline V lookup: CDR1 SEHNR, CDR2 FQNEAQ (reference sequence). The V end lost 5 bases, the J end lost 0 bases, and 14 bases lay between the germline ends. This clone was detected once. The receptor was derived from a man over 45 with acute or convalescent COVID-19. The V and J genes are TRBV7-9 and TRBJ2-1; D may be TRBD1 (5 bases). The material sequenced was peripheral blood. The CDR3 spells CASSPGLRSSYNEQFF. DNA for the CDR3: TGTGCCAGCAGCCCAGGGTTACGGAGCTCCTACAATGAGCAGTTCTTC.